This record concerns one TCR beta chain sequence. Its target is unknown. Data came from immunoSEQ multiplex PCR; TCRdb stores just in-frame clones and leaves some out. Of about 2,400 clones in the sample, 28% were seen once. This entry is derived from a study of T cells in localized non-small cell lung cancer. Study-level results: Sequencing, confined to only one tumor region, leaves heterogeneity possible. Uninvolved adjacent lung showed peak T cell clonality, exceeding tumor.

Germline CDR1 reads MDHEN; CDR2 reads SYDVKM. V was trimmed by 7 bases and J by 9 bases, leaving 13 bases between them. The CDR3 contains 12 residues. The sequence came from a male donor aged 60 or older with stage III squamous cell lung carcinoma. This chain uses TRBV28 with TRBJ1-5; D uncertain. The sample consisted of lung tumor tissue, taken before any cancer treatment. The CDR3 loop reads CASTSQRGPQHF. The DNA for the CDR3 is TGTGCCAGCACCTCCCAACGTGGGCCCCAGCATTTT. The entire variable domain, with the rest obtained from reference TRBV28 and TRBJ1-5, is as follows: DVKVTQSSRYLVKRTGEKVFLECVQDMDHENMFWYRQDPGLGLRLIYFSYDVKMKEKGDIPEGYSVSREKKERFSLILESASTNQTSMYLCASTSQRGPQHFGDGTRLSIL.